The 29 T cell receptor beta chains below come from one sample, sequenced in a study of persistence of HIV-infected CD4 T cells. Their cognate antigens are unknown. Sequencing used immunoSEQ version 4 in survey mode. Profiled with immunoSEQ multiplex PCR; TCRdb holds only in-frame clones, not every one. The sample has 30,000 or so clones; 80% to 90% are singletons. Cells were stimulated with overlapping HIV-1 Gag 15-mer peptides. CD40L/CD69 double-negative CD45RO-high memory CD4+ T cells were collected. The source was CD4+ T cells sorted from PBMCs after roughly 18-hour stimulation, collected from a patient who received antiretroviral therapy. All receptors come from an adult woman with HIV who was CMV-seropositive.

V and J are TRBV5-8 and TRBJ2-3; D possibly matches TRBD1 or TRBD2 (6 bases each). The germline V and J ends were trimmed by 3 bases and 6 bases, with 14 bases remaining between them. Germline V gene lookup returns CDR1 SGHTS and CDR2 YDEGEE. The CDR3 spans 14 residues. CDR3 loop: CASSSPGGGDTQYF. CDR3 sequence (DNA): TGTGCCAGCAGCTCCCCCGGAGGGGGGGATACGCAGTATTTT.

This clone was seen only once. The chain has TRBV7-2 and TRBJ2-7; 9 nucleotides match TRBD1. The CDR3 runs to 15 residues. From germline, CDR1 is SGHTA and CDR2 FQGNSA. The V segment lost 3 bases and the J segment 2 bases; nucleotides outside the gene matches: 5. The CDR3 reads CASSLSGTGPYEQYF. The CDR3 DNA reads as TGTGCCAGCAGCTTGTCCGGGACAGGGCCCTACGAGCAGTACTTC.

This chain links TRBV5-4 with TRBJ2-5, with 7 bases identical to TRBD1. The CDR3 extends over 16 amino acids. Trimming removed 3 bases from V and 4 bases from J; junction bases left unmatched: 12. Germline CDR1 is SGHNT and CDR2 is YYREEE (reference sequence). The CDR3 DNA reads as TGTGCCAGCAGCTCGGATACAGGGGTCGTCTTAGAGACCCAGTACTTC. As protein: CASSSDTGVVLETQYF.

CDR3 nucleotide sequence: TGTGCCTGGAGTCCCCTCCGAGGGCGAAACAATCAGCCCCAGCATTTT. Its translation: CAWSPLRGRNNQPQHF. The V and J genes are TRBV30 and TRBJ1-5; D is undetermined. V was cut by 2 bases and J by 3 bases, with 17 bases left in between. CDR1 and CDR2 (germline): GTSNPN, SVGIG (reference sequence). This CDR3 has 16 residues.

This clone appeared a single time. This chain uses TRBV5-6 with TRBJ1-6; D not certain. Germline CDR1 SGHDT, CDR2 YYEEEE. The germline V and J ends were trimmed by 0 bases and 1 base, with 5 bases remaining between them. The CDR3 contains 15 residues. This chain's CDR3 is CASSLGFSYNSPLHF. The DNA of the CDR3 is TGTGCCAGCAGCTTGGGATTTTCCTATAATTCACCCCTCCACTTT.

The chain recombines TRBV3-1 (or the pseudogene TRBV3-2) with TRBJ1-6, with D perhaps matching TRBD1 (6 bases). Germline V gives CDR1 LGHDT, CDR2 YNNKEL (reference sequence). The V gene lost 4 bases and the J gene lost 6 bases, with 16 bases spanning the gap. This CDR3 is built from 16 residues. CDR3 region: CASSLRSRTVNSPLHF. In DNA form, the CDR3 reads TGTGCCAGCAGCCTTCGGTCTAGGACAGTTAATTCACCCCTCCACTTT.

The chain links TRBV7-8 to TRBJ1-6, with TRBD1 matching 8 bases. This CDR3 has 15 amino acids. CDR1 is SGHVS, CDR2 FQNEAQ, per germline. The trim removed 3 bases at V and 7 bases at J, leaving 5 bases unmatched. DNA for the CDR3: TGTGCCAGCAGCTTTGAGACAGGGGACAATTCACCCCTCCACTTT. Translated: CASSFETGDNSPLHF. The full variable domain, in which reference TRBV7-8 and TRBJ1-6 provide the parts outside the CDR3, is GAGVSQSPRYKVAKRGQDVALRCDPISGHVSLFWYQQALGQGPEFLTYFQNEAQLDKSGLPSDRFFAERPEGSVSTLKIQRTQQEDSAVYLCASSFETGDNSPLHFGNGTRLTVT.

This sequence joins TRBV6-5 and TRBJ1-2; D is ambiguous. Per the germline V gene, CDR1 is MNHEY and CDR2 is SVGAGI. CDR3 length equals 14 residues. Trimming took off 6 bases at V and 0 bases at J, with 11 bases between the two ends. DNA of the CDR3: TGTGCCAGCAGCCCCATTTTCCCTAACTATGGCTACACCTTC. Translation gives CASSPIFPNYGYTF.

By share of the sample, this clone is medium-sized (0.01 to 0.1%). The rearrangement uses TRBV5-4 and TRBJ2-2, with a weak D call TRBD1 (6 bases). Trimming took off 0 bases at V and 7 bases at J, with 10 bases between the two ends. This CDR3 has 14 residues. Germline V gene sequence: CDR1 SGHNT, CDR2 YYREEE (reference sequence). CDR3 in amino acids: CASSLDRAIGELFF. The CDR3 DNA is TGTGCCAGCAGCTTGGACAGGGCTATCGGGGAGCTGTTTTTT. The variable domain in full, with the rest retrieved from reference TRBV5-4 and TRBJ2-2, is ETGVTQSPTHLIKTRGQQVTLRCSSQSGHNTVSWYQQALGQGPQFIFQYYREEENGRGNFPPRFSGLQFPNYSSELNVNALELDDSALYLCASSLDRAIGELFFGEGSRLTVL.

This clone was seen a handful of times. This chain joins TRBV27 and TRBJ1-1; weak D call: TRBD1 (6 bases). Trimming cost V 6 bases and J 1 base, with 15 bases left between them. The CDR3 is 15 amino acids. Per germline, CDR1 MNHEY and CDR2 SMNVEV (reference sequence). DNA of the CDR3: TGTGCCAGCAGCATGCCCGGGACACCGAACACTGAAGCTTTCTTT. Residues: CASSMPGTPNTEAFF.

The gene calls are TRBV2 and TRBJ1-1, with no clear D. Per the germline V gene, CDR1 is SNHLY and CDR2 is FYNNEI. The V end was cut by 10 bases, the J end by 2 bases, with 14 bases between. The CDR3 has 13 amino acids. The CDR3: CATQTAENTEAFF. The CDR3 nucleotides read TGTGCCACCCAAACCGCGGAAAACACTGAAGCTTTCTTT.

This clone was counted once. J is TRBJ1-2 and V is TRBV4-1; 7 positions match TRBD1. The trim removed 1 base at V and 2 bases at J, leaving 4 bases unmatched. The CDR3 spans 15 residues. The germline CDR1 and CDR2 sequences are MGHRA and YSYEKL. The CDR3 is CASSQVQGGNYGYTF. In DNA, the CDR3 is TGCGCCAGCAGCCAAGTTCAGGGGGGGAACTATGGCTACACCTTC.

The chain couples TRBV30 to TRBJ1-6; the D gene is possibly TRBD1 (6 bases). From germline, CDR1 is GTSNPN and CDR2 SVGIG (reference sequence). The CDR3 is 15 amino acids. The V and J ends lost 4 bases and 4 bases respectively, with 14 bases between them. The CDR3 sequence is CAWTGTDRYNSPLHF. The DNA for the CDR3 is TGTGCCTGGACCGGGACGGACAGATATAATTCACCCCTCCACTTT.

As regards this clone: An end of the junction does not agree with germline; a read error may underlie this. This chain joins TRBV18 and TRBJ2-5; D possibly matches TRBD1 or TRBD2 (6 bases each). The length of the CDR3 is 16 residues. Germline lookup yields CDR1 KGHSH and CDR2 LQKENI. The CDR3 coding sequence is TGTGCCAGCTCACCCCAACAGACAGGCGGGGAGGCCCCCCCGAACTTC. Amino acid sequence: CASSPQQTGGEAPPNF.

This chain uses TRBV25-1 with TRBJ1-2, with no clear D. The CDR3 has 14 residues. CDR1 is MGHDK and CDR2 is SYGVNS in the germline V gene. Trimming stripped 3 bases from V and 8 bases from J, with 16 bases between. The CDR3 region is CASSDGFGTSGYTF. Here the CDR3 DNA reads TGTGCCAGCAGTGACGGTTTCGGAACCTCGGGCTACACCTTC.

This clone has only one observation. The chain links TRBV9 to TRBJ2-7, with a possible D match to TRBD1 (5 bases). This CDR3 spans 14 amino acids. Germline CDR1 reads SGDLS; CDR2 reads YYNGEE. The V end lost 0 bases, the J end lost 5 bases, and 12 bases lay between the germline ends. Written as DNA, the CDR3 is TGTGCCAGCAGCGTAGATGCAGGGTTCCACGAGCAGTACTTC. Encoded protein: CASSVDAGFHEQYF.

This sequence joins TRBV11-2 and TRBJ2-5, with no clear D. Trimming pared 1 base from V and 5 bases from J, leaving 8 bases between. CDR3 length equals 13 residues. Germline V gene sequence: CDR1 SGHAT, CDR2 FQNNGV. The CDR3 region is CASSLGRMETQYF. The CDR3 nucleotides are TGTGCCAGCAGCTTAGGGCGTATGGAGACCCAGTACTTC.

The table lists this clone with a count of one. V usage is TRBV9 and J usage is TRBJ2-1, with D maybe TRBD1 (5 bases). Germline lookup yields CDR1 SGDLS and CDR2 YYNGEE. This CDR3 spans 16 amino acids. The V end was cut by 0 bases, the J end by 2 bases, with 12 bases between. The CDR3, as DNA: TGTGCCAGCAGCGTAGAAAGGGGTCCTGCCTACAATGAGCAGTTCTTC. This encodes CASSVERGPAYNEQFF.

In DNA form, the CDR3 reads TGCAGTGCCCGACGGGCGGGGGAGCAGTACTTC. Translation gives CSARRAGEQYF. The rearrangement uses TRBV20-1 and TRBJ2-7; D may be TRBD2 (6 bases). CDR3 length: 11 amino acids. Trimming took off 6 bases at V and 7 bases at J, with 13 bases between the two ends. Germline CDR1 DFQATT, CDR2 SNEGSKA (reference sequence).

The chain combines TRBV3-1 (or the pseudogene TRBV3-2) with TRBJ2-1; D is uncertain. CDR3 length: 16 residues. Trimming pared 1 base from V and 0 bases from J, leaving 10 bases between. Germline loops: CDR1 LGHDT, CDR2 YNNKEL (reference sequence). The chain's CDR3 is CASSQVITNSYNEQFF. CDR3 DNA: TGTGCCAGCAGCCAAGTTATAACCAACTCCTACAATGAGCAGTTCTTC.

The V and J genes are TRBV28 and TRBJ1-1, with D maybe TRBD1 (6 bases). Germline V gene data show CDR1 as MDHEN and CDR2 as SYDVKM. The CDR3 is 15 residues long. Trimming took 10 bases from V and 0 from J, leaving 18 bases between them. The CDR3 here is CAITPGGAVNTEAFF. The CDR3 DNA follows: TGTGCCATCACACCCGGGGGGGCCGTGAACACTGAAGCTTTCTTT.

For this clone: In the same sample, other DNA sequences code for this CDR3. The chain's CDR3 is CASSPRSYEQYF. CDR3 sequence (DNA): TGTGCCAGCTCACCACGATCCTACGAGCAGTACTTC. V and J are TRBV18 and TRBJ2-7; D unresolved. Germline values: CDR1 KGHSH, CDR2 LQKENI. This CDR3 contains 12 residues. Deletions cut 1 base from V and 1 base from J, with 2 bases between.

The gene calls are TRBV11-1 and TRBJ1-1, with D unresolved. CDR3 length: 15 residues. Per germline, CDR1 SGHAT and CDR2 FQDESV (reference sequence). The V end lost 3 bases, the J end lost 0 bases, and 11 bases lay between the germline ends. CDR3 nucleotide sequence: TGTGCCAGCAGCTTGGGTGGCGGCTTGAACACTGAAGCTTTCTTT. It is translated as CASSLGGGLNTEAFF.

This sequence joins TRBV2 and TRBJ1-5; D remains unclear. Trimming took 4 bases from V and 0 from J, leaving 10 bases between them. Germline loops: CDR1 SNHLY, CDR2 FYNNEI. The CDR3 has 15 amino acids. CDR3 sequence: CASSGAEISNQPQHF. In DNA form, the CDR3 reads TGTGCCAGCAGTGGGGCAGAAATTAGCAATCAGCCCCAGCATTTT.

The J gene is TRBJ1-2, the V gene TRBV24-1; D remains ambiguous. The germline V and J ends were trimmed by 6 bases and 2 bases, with 9 bases remaining between them. From germline, CDR1 is KGHDR and CDR2 SFDVKD. The length of the CDR3 is 13 residues. CDR3 nucleotide sequence: TGTGCCACCAGTTCAGGAGCAAACTATGGCTACACCTTC. Residues: CATSSGANYGYTF.

This rearrangement joins TRBV7-8 to TRBJ2-5; TRBD2 matches 7 bases. From germline, CDR1 is SGHVS and CDR2 FQNEAQ. With 5 bases clipped from V and 0 bases from J, the junction kept 9 bases outside the gene matches. The CDR3 is 16 residues long. The CDR3 region has the DNA TGTGCCAGCAGCCCACGGCGGACTAGGTACCAAGAGACCCAGTACTTC. It encodes CASSPRRTRYQETQYF.

This clone appeared once. CDR3 nucleotides: TGTGCCAGCTCACCAGACGACAAGCACACCATATATTTT. It specifies CASSPDDKHTIYF. The rearrangement joins TRBV18 to TRBJ1-3, with D unresolved. V dropped 2 bases and J dropped 8 bases, with 10 bases sitting between them. The CDR3 extends over 13 amino acids. Per the germline V gene, CDR1 is KGHSH and CDR2 is LQKENI.

V gene TRBV4-3 combines with J gene TRBJ1-6, with a possible D match to TRBD1 (6 bases). Per germline, CDR1 LGHNA and CDR2 YSLEER. This CDR3 region has 17 residues. V lost 0 bases to trimming and J lost 10 bases, with 19 bases between them. This CDR3 reads CASSQESGGGPRSPLHF. DNA of the CDR3: TGCGCCAGCAGCCAAGAAAGCGGCGGGGGCCCCCGGTCACCCCTCCACTTT.

The CDR3 here is CASSLAIWGQGDEQYF. CDR3 nucleotide sequence: TGTGCCAGCAGCTTAGCGATTTGGGGACAGGGGGACGAGCAGTACTTC. The V call is TRBV7-2, the J call TRBJ2-7, with 11 bases aligning to TRBD1. V was pared by 0 bases and J by 5 bases, with 6 bases of the junction left unmatched. Germline CDR1 reads SGHTA; CDR2 reads FQGNSA. The CDR3 sequence is 16 residues long.